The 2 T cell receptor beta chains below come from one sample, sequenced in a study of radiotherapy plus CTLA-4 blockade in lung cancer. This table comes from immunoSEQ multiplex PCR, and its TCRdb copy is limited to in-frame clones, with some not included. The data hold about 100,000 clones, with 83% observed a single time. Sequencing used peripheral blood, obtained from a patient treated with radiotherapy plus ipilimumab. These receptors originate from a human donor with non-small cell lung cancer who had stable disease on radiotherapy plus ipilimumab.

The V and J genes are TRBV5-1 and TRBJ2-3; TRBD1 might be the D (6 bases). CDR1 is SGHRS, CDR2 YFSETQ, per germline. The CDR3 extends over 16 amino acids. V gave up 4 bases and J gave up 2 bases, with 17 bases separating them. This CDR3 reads CASSPGTRINTDTQYF. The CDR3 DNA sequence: TGCGCCAGCAGCCCCGGGACAAGGATTAACACAGATACGCAGTATTTT. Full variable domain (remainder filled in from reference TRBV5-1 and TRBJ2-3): KAGVTQTPRYLIKTRGQQVTLSCSPISGHRSVSWYQQTPGQGLQFLFEYFSETQRNKGNFPGRFSGRQFSNSRSEMNVSTLELGDSALYLCASSPGTRINTDTQYFGPGTRLTVL.

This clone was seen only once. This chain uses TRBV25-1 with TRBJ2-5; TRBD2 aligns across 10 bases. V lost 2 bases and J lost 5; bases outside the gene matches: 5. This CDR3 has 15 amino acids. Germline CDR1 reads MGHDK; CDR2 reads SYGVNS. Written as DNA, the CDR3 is TGTGCCAGCAGTGAACTAGCGGGAGCGGGGGAGACCCAGTACTTC. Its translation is CASSELAGAGETQYF.